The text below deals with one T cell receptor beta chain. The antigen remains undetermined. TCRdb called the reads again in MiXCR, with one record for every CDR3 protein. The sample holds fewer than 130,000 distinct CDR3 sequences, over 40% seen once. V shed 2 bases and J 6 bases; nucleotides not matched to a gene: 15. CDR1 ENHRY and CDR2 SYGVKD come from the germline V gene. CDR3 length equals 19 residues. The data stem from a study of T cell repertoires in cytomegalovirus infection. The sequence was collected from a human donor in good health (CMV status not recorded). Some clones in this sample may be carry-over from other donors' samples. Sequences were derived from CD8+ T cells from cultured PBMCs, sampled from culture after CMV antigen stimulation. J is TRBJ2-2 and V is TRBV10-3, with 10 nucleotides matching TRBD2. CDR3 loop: CAISEKWLSTSGEAGELFF. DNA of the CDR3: TGTGCCATCAGTGAGAAGTGGTTGAGTACTAGCGGGGAGGCCGGGGAGCTGTTTTTT.